This entry concerns a single T cell receptor beta chain. Here immunoSEQ multiplex PCR was the method, and the copy in TCRdb shows in-frame clones only, minus some. The table shows under 85,000 clones, with about 88% occurring only once. The data were taken from a study of OX40 agonist ivuxolimab in advanced cancers. Study-level background: Partial responses were observed in three patients, of whom one had hepatocellular carcinoma and two had cutaneous melanoma.

Blood sampling was done at baseline, cycle 4 day 1, and cycle 7 day 1. V was trimmed by 8 bases and J by 2 bases, leaving 14 bases between them. The CDR3 extends over 14 amino acids. Germline lookup yields CDR1 ENHRY and CDR2 SYGVKD. The receptor's source is an adult with an advanced solid tumor such as melanoma, head and neck, liver or kidney cancer. The gene calls are TRBV10-3 and TRBJ2-3, with D perhaps TRBD1 or TRBD2 (5 bases each). The sequences come from CD4+ or CD8+ T cells sorted from blood, collected in a trial of the OX40 agonist ivuxolimab. The CDR3 DNA reads TGTGCCATCTCTCGGGACCGAAACACAGATACGCAGTATTTT. Translation gives CAISRDRNTDTQYF.